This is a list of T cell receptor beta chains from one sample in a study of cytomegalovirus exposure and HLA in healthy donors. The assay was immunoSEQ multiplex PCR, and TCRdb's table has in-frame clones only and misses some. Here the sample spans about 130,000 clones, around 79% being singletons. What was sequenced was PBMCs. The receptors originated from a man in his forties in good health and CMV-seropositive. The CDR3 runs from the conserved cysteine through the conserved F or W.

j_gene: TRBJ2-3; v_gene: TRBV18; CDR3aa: CASSRSGVSTDTQYF
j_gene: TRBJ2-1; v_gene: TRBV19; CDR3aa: CASSAGQRERYNEQFF
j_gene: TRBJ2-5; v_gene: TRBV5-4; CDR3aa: CASSLDGYGETQYF
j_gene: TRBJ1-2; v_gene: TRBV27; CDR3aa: CASRRLGPVGYGYTF
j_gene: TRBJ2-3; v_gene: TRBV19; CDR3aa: CASSIGRDRGTDTQYF
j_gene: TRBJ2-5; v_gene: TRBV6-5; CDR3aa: CASSYIAGAETQYF
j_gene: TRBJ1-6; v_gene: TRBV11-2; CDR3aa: CASSLRPWGQGVDSPLHF
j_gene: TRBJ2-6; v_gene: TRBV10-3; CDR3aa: CAIRAAAARSGANVLTF
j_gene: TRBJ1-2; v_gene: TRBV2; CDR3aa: CASMKGVNGYTF
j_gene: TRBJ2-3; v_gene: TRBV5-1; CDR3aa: CASSRVLAEVTDTQYF
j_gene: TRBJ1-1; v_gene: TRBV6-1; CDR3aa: CASRISDRGYTEAFF
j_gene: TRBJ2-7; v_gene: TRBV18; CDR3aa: CASSPPEGTGVYEQYF
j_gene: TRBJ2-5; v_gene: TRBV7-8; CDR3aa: CASSLRFGVGSQETQYF
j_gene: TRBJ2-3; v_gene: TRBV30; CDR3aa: CAWTGWGGTDTQYF
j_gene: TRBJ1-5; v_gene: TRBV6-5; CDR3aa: CASSSRGGDQPQHF
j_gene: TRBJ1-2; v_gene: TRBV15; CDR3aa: CATSSIQPESGYTF
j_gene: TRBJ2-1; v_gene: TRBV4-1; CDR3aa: CASSQDLAGGAYNEQFF
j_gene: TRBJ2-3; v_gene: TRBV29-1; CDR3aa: CSVLADSTDTQYF
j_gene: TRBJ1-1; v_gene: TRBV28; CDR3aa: CASSLAGATVSNTEAFF
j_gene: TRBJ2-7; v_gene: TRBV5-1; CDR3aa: CASSSLDGRDEQYF
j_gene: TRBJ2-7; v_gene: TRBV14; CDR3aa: CASSQTGYEQYF
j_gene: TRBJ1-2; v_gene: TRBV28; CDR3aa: CASSLDSGTGGLGGYTF
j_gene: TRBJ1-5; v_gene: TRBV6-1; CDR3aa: CATITGVRDQPQHF